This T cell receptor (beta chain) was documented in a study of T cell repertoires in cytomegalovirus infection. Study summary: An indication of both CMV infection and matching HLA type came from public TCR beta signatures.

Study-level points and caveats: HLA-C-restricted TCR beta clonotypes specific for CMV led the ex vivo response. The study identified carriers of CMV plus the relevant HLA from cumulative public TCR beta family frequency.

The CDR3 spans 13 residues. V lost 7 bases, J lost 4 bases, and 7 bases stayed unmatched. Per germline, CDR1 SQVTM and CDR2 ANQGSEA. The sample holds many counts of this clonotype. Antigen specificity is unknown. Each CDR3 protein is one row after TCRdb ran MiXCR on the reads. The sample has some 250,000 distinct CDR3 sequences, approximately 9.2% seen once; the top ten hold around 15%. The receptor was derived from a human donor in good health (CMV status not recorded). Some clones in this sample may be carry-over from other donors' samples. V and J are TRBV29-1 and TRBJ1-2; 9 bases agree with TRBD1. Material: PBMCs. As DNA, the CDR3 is TGCAGCGCCGTCCCGGACAGGGGCTATGGCTACACCTTC. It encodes CSAVPDRGYGYTF.